This TCR beta chain was identified in a study of shared clonotypes between healthy human individuals. As for this clone: Its antigen remains unknown.

The test was conducted at deep level. Libraries were prepared by immunoSEQ multiplex PCR; TCRdb keeps only in-frame clonotypes and omits some of them. The sample shows 2 million to 2.5 million clones, roughly 94% of them seen only once. Germline CDR1 is PRHDT and CDR2 is FYEKMQ (reference sequence). This CDR3 is 13 amino acids long. With 3 bases removed from V and 4 bases from J, the gap between germline ends came to 9 bases. Only CD45RO-negative cells positively selected for CCR7 counted as naive CD8 cells, so terminally differentiated effector memory CD45RA+ cells were excluded. Study findings and constraints: Naive subsets generally exceeded memory subsets in estimated richness.

The TCR was taken from a man aged 18 to 30 in good health. The chain uses TRBV13 and TRBJ1-1; D not certain. Source material: naive CD8+ T cells sorted from blood. DNA for the CDR3: TGTGCCAGCAGCTTGAGAGGGATCACTGAAGCTTTCTTT. Its translation: CASSLRGITEAFF.